These 9 T cell receptor beta chains originate from one sample sequenced in a study of T cell responses to AZD1222 COVID-19 vaccine. The data were produced by immunoSEQ multiplex PCR, yet TCRdb's version contains in-frame clones alone and is incomplete. The sample carries about 100,000 clones, around 92% recorded once. The material sequenced was peripheral blood, taken on day 0 of AZD1222 vaccination. The receptors stem from an adult in good health.

The V and J genes are TRBV3-1 (or the pseudogene TRBV3-2) and TRBJ1-3, with D uncertain. The germline V gene has CDR1 LGHDT and CDR2 YNNKEL (reference sequence). The germline V and J ends were trimmed by 1 base and 4 bases, with 5 bases remaining between them. The CDR3 totals 13 residues. The CDR3 region is CASSQATGNTIYF. The CDR3 DNA follows: TGTGCCAGCAGCCAAGCGACCGGAAACACCATATATTTT.

The chain recombines TRBV7-2 with TRBJ2-7; no clear D gene. Per germline, CDR1 SGHTA and CDR2 FQGNSA. The V gene lost 4 bases and the J gene lost 4 bases, with 11 bases spanning the gap. The CDR3 is 13 residues long. CDR3 residues: CASSSRLSYEQYF. CDR3 DNA: TGTGCCAGCAGCTCTCGACTTTCGTACGAGCAGTACTTC.

In DNA, the CDR3 is TGTGCCAGCAGCTTGAGGAGGACAGGGTCTATGAACACTGAAGCTTTCTTT. Residues: CASSLRRTGSMNTEAFF. V gene TRBV5-6 combines with J gene TRBJ1-1, with 8 bases fitting TRBD1. This CDR3 is built from 17 residues. J lost 0 bases, V lost 1 base, and 8 bases had no gene match. Germline values: CDR1 SGHDT, CDR2 YYEEEE.

This clone was counted once. The rearrangement joins TRBV28 to TRBJ1-6; TRBD1 aligns across 9 bases. CDR1 and CDR2 from the germline V gene are MDHEN and SYDVKM. The CDR3 is 15 amino acids. J lost 8 bases, V lost 5 bases, and 7 bases had no gene match. The CDR3 region has the DNA TGTGCCAGCAGTCCCTACAGGGGGCAGGATTCACCCCTCCACTTT. The encoded protein is CASSPYRGQDSPLHF. Combining the CDR3 with reference TRBV28 and TRBJ1-6 gives the whole variable domain DVKVTQSSRYLVKRTGEKVFLECVQDMDHENMFWYRQDPGLGLRLIYFSYDVKMKEKGDIPEGYSVSREKKERFSLILESASTNQTSMYLCASSPYRGQDSPLHFGNGTRLTVT.

This chain uses TRBV6-4 with TRBJ1-2; D not certain. This CDR3 contains 14 residues. Per germline, CDR1 MRHNA and CDR2 SNTAGT. V was cut by 2 bases and J by 4 bases, with 11 bases left in between. The CDR3 coding sequence is TGTGCCAGCAGTGACACCCCAGCAGGCTATGGCTACACCTTC. Amino acid sequence: CASSDTPAGYGYTF.

The V gene is TRBV28, the J gene TRBJ2-1; tentative D call: TRBD1 (5 bases). V lost 4 bases and J 8 bases, leaving 15 bases between the germline ends. Germline CDR1 is MDHEN and CDR2 is SYDVKM. This CDR3 comprises 14 residues. The CDR3 region has the DNA TGTGCCAGCAGTTCGGTAAGGGGATCCGATGAGCAGTTCTTC. This gives the protein CASSSVRGSDEQFF.

A few counts support this clone. This same CDR3 is encoded by further DNA sequences in the sample. J is TRBJ2-2 and V is TRBV27, with D hard to call. V dropped 4 bases and J dropped 4 bases, with 10 bases sitting between them. The CDR3 loop spans 14 amino acids. Germline values: CDR1 MNHEY, CDR2 SMNVEV (reference sequence). CDR3 region: CASSSIGPTGELFF. CDR3 nucleotide sequence: TGTGCCAGCAGTTCTATTGGGCCCACCGGGGAGCTGTTTTTT.

The V and J genes are TRBV5-5 and TRBJ1-4; D unclear. The ends were cut back, 2 bases at V and 8 bases at J, with 16 bases in the middle. CDR1 is SGHKS, CDR2 YYEKEE, per germline (reference sequence). This CDR3 region has 15 residues. The CDR3 DNA reads TGTGCCAGCAGCTTAGTCTCTCTTCGCCGGGAAAAACTGTTTTTT. Translated: CASSLVSLRREKLFF. The whole variable domain, filled in from reference TRBV5-5 and TRBJ1-4, reads DAGVTQSPTHLIKTRGQQVTLRCSPISGHKSVSWYQQVLGQGPQFIFQYYEKEERGRGNFPDRFSARQFPNYSSELNVNALLLGDSALYLCASSLVSLRREKLFFGSGTQLSVL.

This chain uses TRBV7-2 with TRBJ2-1, with TRBD2 matching 9 bases. The junction had 5 bases not matched to a gene; V was cut back by 3 bases and J by 5 bases. CDR1 and CDR2 from the germline V gene are SGHTA and FQGNSA. The CDR3 runs to 15 residues. DNA of the CDR3: TGTGCCAGCAGCTTTAGCGGGAGTTTCGACAATGAGCAGTTCTTC. Translation gives CASSFSGSFDNEQFF.